This T cell receptor beta chain was recovered during a study of long-term antiretroviral therapy in people with HIV. The CDR3 runs to 13 residues. The germline gives CDR1 MNHEY, CDR2 SMNVEV (reference sequence). Researchers secured at least one pre-ART and at least two post-ART PBMC samples from each donor. Study results and caveats: Blood sampling spanned 2004 to 2017, possibly under older ART regimens. The data indicate that diversity increased after ART but remained below transplant donor controls.

Turning to this clone: Antigen: not known.

An immunoSEQ assay, version v3.0, was performed at survey level. The table came from immunoSEQ multiplex PCR; TCRdb's copy has only in-frame clones and leaves some out. The sample consists of about 22,000 clones, 75% to 90% of them appearing once. The chain carries TRBV27 and TRBJ2-5, with D possibly TRBD2 on 6 matching bases. The DNA end favors TRBJ2-7, so the J call may be wrong. The TCR comes from a man aged 25-40 years with HIV. The input for sequencing was unsorted PBMCs, taken about 6.1 years after starting antiretroviral therapy. CDR3 in amino acids: CASSFRGRYEQYF. The CDR3 DNA is TGTGCCAGCAGTTTTAGAGGGAGGTACGAGCAGTACTTC.